Shown below are 20 T cell receptor beta chains from a single sample sequenced in a study of blood T cell repertoires in COVID-19. Libraries were prepared by immunoSEQ multiplex PCR; TCRdb keeps only in-frame clonotypes and omits some of them. The sample contains about 280,000 clones, about 86% of which appear only once. Material for sequencing was peripheral blood. Every receptor here comes from a woman between 25 and 40 years old who had recovered from COVID-19.

V gene TRBV30 combines with J gene TRBJ1-3, with D unclear. CDR1 and CDR2 from the germline V gene are GTSNPN and SVGIG (reference sequence). V gave up 2 bases and J gave up 0 bases, with 11 bases separating them. This CDR3 spans 15 amino acids. In DNA, the CDR3 is TGTGCCTGGAGTACCCCATCGAGCTCTGGAAACACCATATATTTT. Amino acid sequence: CAWSTPSSSGNTIYF.

This clone was observed once. V usage is TRBV4-3 and J usage is TRBJ2-7, with TRBD1 matching 11 bases. The V and J ends lost 0 bases and 5 bases, in that order; junction bases with no gene match: 9. The CDR3 length is 17 residues. CDR1 is LGHNA and CDR2 is YSLEER in the germline V gene. The CDR3 sequence: CASSQDRTGGLPDEQYF. The DNA of the CDR3 is TGCGCCAGCAGCCAAGACCGGACAGGGGGCCTGCCGGACGAGCAGTACTTC.

The chain carries TRBV4-1 and TRBJ2-7; 11 nucleotides agree with TRBD2. The trim removed 6 bases at V and 2 bases at J, leaving 9 bases unmatched. From germline, CDR1 is MGHRA and CDR2 YSYEKL. There are 16 residues in the CDR3. CDR3 in amino acids: CASSISELAGAYEQYF. The CDR3 DNA follows: TGCGCCAGCAGTATCTCAGAACTAGCGGGAGCCTACGAGCAGTACTTC.

V usage is TRBV6-5 and J usage is TRBJ1-2; TRBD1 agrees at 7 bases. The CDR3 covers 15 residues. Germline CDR1 and CDR2: MNHEY and SVGAGI. Germline trimming cut 11 bases from V and 4 bases from J; bases unmatched to any gene: 16. CDR3: CAAVADRLYGYGYTF. The CDR3, as DNA: TGTGCCGCCGTGGCGGACAGGCTATATGGCTATGGCTACACCTTC.

The chain employs TRBV5-8 and TRBJ2-2; 9 bases fit TRBD1. CDR3 length equals 14 residues. Losses at the gene ends were 4 bases for V and 6 bases for J; bases not matched to a gene: 4. Per the germline V gene, CDR1 is SGHTS and CDR2 is YDEGEE. DNA of the CDR3: TGTGCCAGCAGCCGGACAGGGGTGGCCGGGGAGCTGTTTTTT. This sequence encodes CASSRTGVAGELFF. The full variable domain, completed using reference TRBV5-8 and TRBJ2-2, is EAGVTQSPTHLIKTRGQQATLRCSPISGHTSVYWYQQALGLGLQFLLWYDEGEERNRGNFPPRFSGRQFPNYSSELNVNALELEDSALYLCASSRTGVAGELFFGEGSRLTVL.

This clone was seen once. The rearrangement joins TRBV27 to TRBJ1-5; the D is unclear. The CDR3 extends over 15 amino acids. Germline CDR1 is MNHEY and CDR2 is SMNVEV (reference sequence). The V and J ends lost 2 bases and 9 bases respectively, with 17 bases between them. In DNA, the CDR3 is TGTGCCAGCAGTTTACGGGCGAACAGCGGAGTGCCCCAGCATTTT. Its translation is CASSLRANSGVPQHF.

The J gene is TRBJ1-1, the V gene TRBV4-3; a weak D match, TRBD1 (5 bases). V gave up 2 bases and J gave up 3 bases, with 16 bases separating them. This CDR3 has 16 residues. Germline assignment: CDR1 LGHNA and CDR2 YSLEER. DNA for the CDR3: TGCGCCAGCAGCCAATCCGAGATAGGGGCCCACACTGAAGCTTTCTTT. Protein sequence: CASSQSEIGAHTEAFF.

The V call is TRBV2, the J call TRBJ1-1, with 7 bases that match TRBD1. Trimming cost V 3 bases and J 5 bases; bases outside gene matches: 6. Germline values: CDR1 SNHLY, CDR2 FYNNEI. The CDR3 runs to 14 residues. CDR3 sequence reads: CASSDPGQSTEAFF. CDR3 sequence (DNA): TGTGCCAGCAGTGACCCGGGACAGTCTACTGAAGCTTTCTTT.

This chain joins TRBV4-1 and TRBJ2-1; the D gene is possibly TRBD2 (6 bases). The CDR3 contains 16 residues. Germline-derived CDR1 and CDR2 are MGHRA and YSYEKL. The V and J ends lost 3 bases and 5 bases respectively, with 17 bases between them. In DNA, the CDR3 is TGCGCCAGCAGCCACCAGGGACTCCAACCGAACAATGAGCAGTTCTTC. Encoded protein: CASSHQGLQPNNEQFF.

The chain couples TRBV29-1 to TRBJ2-7; 9 bases align to TRBD2. V trimming: 1 base; J trimming: 0 bases; junction bases outside the gene matches: 7. This CDR3 has 16 residues. From germline, CDR1 is SQVTM and CDR2 ANQGSEA. CDR3 nucleotides: TGCAGCGTTGAAGGTTTGACTAGCGGTTCCTCCTACGAGCAGTACTTC. This gives the protein CSVEGLTSGSSYEQYF.

The chain carries TRBV24-1 and TRBJ2-1; TRBD1 agrees at 11 bases. Germline V gene data show CDR1 as KGHDR and CDR2 as SFDVKD. V was clipped by 4 bases and J by 8 bases; unmatched bases: 6. There are 15 residues in the CDR3. The CDR3 DNA follows: TGTGCCACCAGTGAGACCGGGACAGGGGGGGATGAGCAGTTCTTC. This gives the protein CATSETGTGGDEQFF.

CDR3 nucleotides: TGTGCCTGGAGGGGCCGGGGACTACCTACCAGGGAGCTGTTTTTT. Protein: CAWRGRGLPTRELFF. The rearrangement joins TRBV30 to TRBJ2-2; 7 bases agree with TRBD2. Germline V gene lookup returns CDR1 GTSNPN and CDR2 SVGIG (reference sequence). Trimming took 3 bases from V and 9 from J; bases not matched to a gene: 13. The CDR3 has 15 residues.

V and J are TRBV3-1 (or the pseudogene TRBV3-2) and TRBJ1-2, with D perhaps matching TRBD1 (5 bases). The CDR3 runs to 14 residues. Trimming removed 2 bases at V and 2 bases at J, with 9 bases between. From germline, CDR1 is LGHDT and CDR2 YNNKEL (reference sequence). The CDR3 protein is CASSQFGGNYGYTF. The CDR3 bases are TGTGCCAGCAGCCAATTCGGGGGGAACTATGGCTACACCTTC.

The rearrangement links TRBV5-6 to TRBJ1-5; D gene uncertain. CDR1 SGHDT and CDR2 YYEEEE come from the germline V gene. This CDR3 is 15 amino acids long. Trimming pared 2 bases from V and 2 bases from J, leaving 11 bases between. CDR3: CASSLAGIGNQPQHF. CDR3 bases: TGTGCCAGCAGCTTAGCGGGGATCGGCAATCAGCCCCAGCATTTT.

This clone appeared a single time. The V call is TRBV20-1, the J call TRBJ2-1; maybe TRBD2 (6 bases). The CDR3 is 10 amino acids. The ends were cut back, 6 bases at V and 7 bases at J, with 7 bases in the middle. Germline loops: CDR1 DFQATT, CDR2 SNEGSKA (reference sequence). The CDR3 bases are TGCAGTGCACTAGCAAATGAGCAGTTCTTC. Translating gives CSALANEQFF.

The chain links TRBV6-5 to TRBJ1-1; D gene unclear. V shed 3 bases and J shed 3 bases, with 11 bases lying between them. There are 14 residues in the CDR3. The germline V gene has CDR1 MNHEY and CDR2 SVGAGI. The CDR3 region has the DNA TGTGCCAGCAGTTATACGAGTGAGGACACTGAAGCTTTCTTT. Its translation: CASSYTSEDTEAFF.

This clone was counted a single time. The V and J genes are TRBV27 and TRBJ1-2, with 7 bases that match TRBD1. Germline V gene data show CDR1 as MNHEY and CDR2 as SMNVEV (reference sequence). CDR3 size: 17 residues. After removal of 5 bases from V and 4 bases from J, the junction contained 16 bases not matched to a gene. CDR3 residues: CASSAQQGFYSGYGYTF. As DNA, the CDR3 is TGTGCCAGCAGTGCCCAACAGGGGTTTTATTCCGGCTATGGCTACACCTTC.

This clone was seen many times. The chain carries TRBV25-1 and TRBJ1-1; D is perhaps TRBD1 (5 bases). Trimming removed 1 base from V and 3 bases from J, with 12 bases in between. Germline lookup yields CDR1 MGHDK and CDR2 SYGVNS. The CDR3 is 15 residues long. The CDR3 is CASSELGGTYTEAFF. The CDR3 DNA is TGTGCCAGCAGTGAATTGGGGGGGACCTACACTGAAGCTTTCTTT. Supplemented by reference TRBV25-1 and TRBJ1-1, the full variable domain reads EADIYQTPRYLVIGTGKKITLECSQTMGHDKMYWYQQDPGMELHLIHYSYGVNSTEKGDLSSESTVSRIRTEHFPLTLESARPSHTSQYLCASSELGGTYTEAFFGQGTRLTVV.

The chain joins TRBV18 to TRBJ2-1; D is perhaps TRBD1 (6 bases). This CDR3 is 18 amino acids long. Trimming pared 2 bases from V and 0 bases from J, leaving 17 bases between. In germline, CDR1 is KGHSH, CDR2 LQKENI. CDR3 in amino acids: CASSPFIGEGGSYNEQFF. The CDR3 coding sequence is TGTGCCAGCTCACCATTTATAGGGGAAGGGGGCTCCTACAATGAGCAGTTCTTC.

The V call is TRBV12-3 or TRBV12-4, the J call TRBJ1-3, with D unresolved. Trimming stripped 2 bases from V and 7 bases from J, with 3 bases between. The CDR3 totals 11 residues. The CDR3 loop is CASSLRNTIYF. CDR3 coding DNA: TGTGCCAGCAGTTTACGGAACACCATATATTTT.